Shown below are 20 T cell receptor beta chains from a single sample sequenced in a study of cytomegalovirus exposure and HLA in healthy donors. The PCR contained 60 Vbeta and 13 Jbeta primers. The protocol was immunoSEQ multiplex PCR, while the TCRdb copy is restricted to in-frame clones and leaves out a portion. The table has over 50,000 clones, about 90% seen once. The sample taken for sequencing was PBMCs. The receptors stem from a man younger than 45 in good health and CMV-seropositive.

The chain uses TRBV28 and TRBJ2-5; D is possibly TRBD2 (6 bases). Trimming took off 5 bases at V and 5 bases at J, with 18 bases between the two ends. Germline assignment: CDR1 MDHEN and CDR2 SYDVKM. This CDR3 region has 15 residues. The CDR3 DNA follows: TGTGCCAGCAGTCCCCCCCCCGGGACTGGGGAGACCCAGTACTTC. Its protein product is CASSPPPGTGETQYF.

The V and J genes are TRBV19 and TRBJ2-3; TRBD2 might be the D (7 bases). V lost 3 bases to trimming and J lost 3 bases, with 13 bases between them. Germline V gene lookup returns CDR1 LNHDA and CDR2 SQIVND (reference sequence). This CDR3 is built from 15 residues. This chain's CDR3 is CASSIRGAQTDTQYF. For the CDR3, the DNA is TGTGCCAGTAGTATCCGGGGGGCGCAGACAGATACGCAGTATTTT.

This rearrangement joins TRBV6-6 to TRBJ1-4; 9 nucleotides match TRBD1. J lost 4 bases, V lost 5 bases, and 8 bases had no gene match. The CDR3 runs 16 residues. Germline V gene sequence: CDR1 MNHNY, CDR2 SVGAGI (reference sequence). The CDR3 DNA follows: TGTGCCAGCAGTACCGCCGGGACAGGGAATAATGAAAAACTGTTTTTT. It translates to CASSTAGTGNNEKLFF.

CDR3 protein: CASSYDGRGNEQFF. The CDR3 DNA is TGTGCCAGCAGTTACGATGGGAGGGGCAATGAGCAGTTCTTC. This rearrangement joins TRBV6-5 to TRBJ2-1, with 7 bases matching TRBD2. V gave up 2 bases and J gave up 6 bases; unmatched junction bases: 4. The CDR3 sequence is 14 residues long. CDR1 is MNHEY, CDR2 SVGAGI, per germline.

The rearrangement uses TRBV6-5 and TRBJ1-4, with D tentatively TRBD1 (5 bases). V was clipped by 2 bases and J by 5 bases, with 9 bases between them. Germline lookup yields CDR1 MNHEY and CDR2 SVGAGI. The CDR3 length is 14 residues. The CDR3 spells CASSYRGNNEKLFF. CDR3 nucleotide sequence: TGTGCCAGCAGTTACAGGGGAAACAATGAAAAACTGTTTTTT.

The chain employs TRBV6-5 and TRBJ2-3; 14 nucleotides align to TRBD2. The CDR3 is 16 amino acids. CDR1 and CDR2 from the germline V gene are MNHEY and SVGAGI. V shed 4 bases and J 2 bases; nucleotides not matched to a gene: 2. The CDR3 DNA sequence: TGTGCCAGCAGTTTGACTAGCGGGAGGGTCACAGATACGCAGTATTTT. It codes for CASSLTSGRVTDTQYF.

The chain carries TRBV2 and TRBJ2-5; 9 bases are a match to TRBD1. J lost 2 bases, V lost 5 bases, and 6 bases had no gene match. Germline CDR1 reads SNHLY; CDR2 reads FYNNEI. The CDR3 loop spans 15 amino acids. The CDR3, as DNA: TGTGCCAGCAGTCGGGACAGGGAGGCGCAAGAGACCCAGTACTTC. This translates into CASSRDREAQETQYF. Full variable domain (outside the CDR3, taken from reference TRBV2 and TRBJ2-5): EPEVTQTPSHQVTQMGQEVILRCVPISNHLYFYWYRQILGQKVEFLVSFYNNEISEKSEIFDDQFSVERPDGSNFTLKIRSTKLEDSAMYFCASSRDREAQETQYFGPGTRLLVL.

The chain combines TRBV9 with TRBJ2-4; D possibly corresponds to TRBD2 (6 bases). The germline V and J ends were trimmed by 4 bases and 3 bases, with 17 bases remaining between them. The CDR3 is 16 amino acids. CDR1 is SGDLS, CDR2 YYNGEE, per germline. In nucleotides, the CDR3 is TGTGCCAGCAGCCCCCTCGAGGAGACTAGCAAAAACATTCAGTACTTC. As protein: CASSPLEETSKNIQYF. Together with reference TRBV9 and TRBJ2-4, the CDR3 gives the full variable domain: DSGVTQTPKHLITATGQRVTLRCSPRSGDLSVYWYQQSLDQGLQFLIQYYNGEERAKGNILERFSAQQFPDLHSELNLSSLELGDSALYFCASSPLEETSKNIQYFGAGTRLSVL.

The chain carries TRBV7-2 and TRBJ2-3; the match to TRBD2 covers 7 bases. This CDR3 is built from 15 residues. CDR1 SGHTA and CDR2 FQGNSA come from the germline V gene. V shed 2 bases and J 1 base; nucleotides not matched to a gene: 3. The CDR3 DNA reads as TGTGCCAGCAGCTTACGACTAGCTCGCACAGATACGCAGTATTTT. Translating gives CASSLRLARTDTQYF.

This chain joins TRBV13 and TRBJ2-5; 8 nucleotides line up with TRBD1. CDR3 size: 14 residues. J lost 5 bases, V lost 4 bases, and 6 bases had no gene match. Per germline, CDR1 PRHDT and CDR2 FYEKMQ (reference sequence). In DNA, the CDR3 is TGTGCCAGCAGCTCACAGGGGGGTGGGGAGACCCAGTACTTC. It specifies CASSSQGGGETQYF. Based on the CDR3 plus reference TRBV13 and TRBJ2-5, the full variable domain is AAGVIQSPRHLIKEKRETATLKCYPIPRHDTVYWYQQGPGQDPQFLISFYEKMQSDKGSIPDRFSAQQFSDYHSELNMSSLELGDSALYFCASSSQGGGETQYFGPGTRLLVL.

This clone is a singleton in its sample. The V gene is TRBV19, the J gene TRBJ1-3; D ambiguous. Germline assignment: CDR1 LNHDA and CDR2 SQIVND (reference sequence). The V end lost 5 bases, the J end lost 0 bases, and 11 bases lay between the germline ends. CDR3 length equals 15 residues. CDR3 in amino acids: CASSLTPYSGNTIYF. The CDR3 nucleotides are TGTGCCAGTAGTCTGACACCTTACTCTGGAAACACCATATATTTT.

The V gene is TRBV27, the J gene TRBJ2-7; 13 bases fit TRBD2. This CDR3 region has 16 residues. Germline V CDR1 and CDR2: MNHEY, SMNVEV (reference sequence). The V segment lost 7 bases and the J segment 2 bases; nucleotides outside the gene matches: 8. CDR3 DNA sequence: TGTGCCAGCACCTATCGGACTAGCGGGAGTACCTACGAGCAGTACTTC. It is translated as CASTYRTSGSTYEQYF.

For the CDR3, the DNA is TGTGCCAGCAAAATCGAGAGAATGGACAATGAGCAGTTCTTC. Translating gives CASKIERMDNEQFF. The rearrangement joins TRBV6-1 to TRBJ2-1; D ambiguous. Per the germline V gene, CDR1 is MNHNS and CDR2 is SASEGT. Trimming left V 7 bases short and J 5 bases short, with 15 bases between. This CDR3 spans 14 amino acids.

The CDR3 loop is CATSKGREYEQYF. DNA of the CDR3: TGCGCCACTTCGAAGGGGCGCGAATACGAGCAGTACTTC. The chain links TRBV10-2 to TRBJ2-7, with a weak D call TRBD1 (5 bases). Germline CDR1 WSHSY, CDR2 SAAADI. Trimming shortened V by 10 bases and J by 4 bases, and 17 bases separated the two germline ends. The CDR3 loop spans 13 amino acids.

The chain carries TRBV9 and TRBJ2-5; 11 bases fit TRBD2. Germline trimming cut 0 bases from V and 2 bases from J; bases unmatched to any gene: 6. Germline-derived CDR1 and CDR2 are SGDLS and YYNGEE. The CDR3 totals 17 residues. CDR3 residues: CASSVEEGLAAQETQYF. The CDR3 DNA follows: TGTGCCAGCAGCGTAGAGGAGGGACTAGCGGCACAAGAGACCCAGTACTTC.

The CDR3 is CASSVMSSYNEQFF. The DNA of the CDR3 is TGTGCCAGCAGCGTAATGAGCTCCTACAATGAGCAGTTCTTC. This chain connects TRBV9 to TRBJ2-1; D is uncertain. This CDR3 is built from 14 residues. Germline V gene lookup returns CDR1 SGDLS and CDR2 YYNGEE. V was clipped by 1 base and J by 0 bases, with 5 bases between them.

The rearrangement uses TRBV14 and TRBJ2-1; 7 bases line up with TRBD1. CDR3 size: 15 residues. The germline gives CDR1 SGHDN, CDR2 FVKESK. V shed 3 bases, J shed 4 bases, and the junction held 6 bases outside the gene matches. The CDR3 bases are TGTGCCAGCAGCCAGTATGGGACAGTTTACAATGAGCAGTTCTTC. Encoded protein: CASSQYGTVYNEQFF.

The CDR3: CASSLTTGEAETQYF. CDR3 DNA: TGTGCCAGCAGCTTAACCACAGGGGAGGCAGAGACCCAGTACTTC. The chain is built from TRBV7-3 and TRBJ2-5; D is possibly TRBD1 (7 bases). Germline assignment: CDR1 SGHTA and CDR2 FQGTGA. The V end lost 0 bases, the J end lost 4 bases, and 12 bases lay between the germline ends. The CDR3 length is 15 residues.

With respect to this clone: One end of the junction does not line up with germline, which may come from a read error. The rearrangement uses TRBV4-3 and TRBJ1-1; 7 bases are a match to TRBD1. Germline V CDR1 and CDR2: LGHNA, YSLEER. The CDR3 is 15 residues long. CDR3 sequence: CAGSQLGQANTEAFF. The CDR3 nucleotides read TGCGCCGGCAGCCAGCTCGGACAGGCAAACACTGAAGCTTTCTTT.

V and J are TRBV5-4 and TRBJ2-3, with D maybe TRBD2 (5 bases). This CDR3 has 14 residues. Germline lookup yields CDR1 SGHNT and CDR2 YYREEE (reference sequence). Trimming took off 2 bases at V and 0 bases at J, with 7 bases between the two ends. The chain's CDR3 is CASSLLDSTDTQYF. In DNA, the CDR3 is TGTGCCAGCAGCTTACTAGACAGCACAGATACGCAGTATTTT. Full variable domain (missing parts from reference TRBV5-4 and TRBJ2-3): ETGVTQSPTHLIKTRGQQVTLRCSSQSGHNTVSWYQQALGQGPQFIFQYYREEENGRGNFPPRFSGLQFPNYSSELNVNALELDDSALYLCASSLLDSTDTQYFGPGTRLTVL.